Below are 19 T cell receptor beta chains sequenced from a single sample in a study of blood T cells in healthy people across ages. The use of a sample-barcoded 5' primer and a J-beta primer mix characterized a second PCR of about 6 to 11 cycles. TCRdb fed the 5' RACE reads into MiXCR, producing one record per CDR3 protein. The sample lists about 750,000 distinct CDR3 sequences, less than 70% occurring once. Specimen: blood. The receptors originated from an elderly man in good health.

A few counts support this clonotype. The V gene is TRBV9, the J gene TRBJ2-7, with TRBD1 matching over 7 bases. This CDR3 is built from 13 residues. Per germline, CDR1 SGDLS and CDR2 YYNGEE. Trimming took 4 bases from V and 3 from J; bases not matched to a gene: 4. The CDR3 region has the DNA TGTGCCAGCAGCCGACAGGGCTTCTACGAGCAGTACTTC. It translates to CASSRQGFYEQYF.

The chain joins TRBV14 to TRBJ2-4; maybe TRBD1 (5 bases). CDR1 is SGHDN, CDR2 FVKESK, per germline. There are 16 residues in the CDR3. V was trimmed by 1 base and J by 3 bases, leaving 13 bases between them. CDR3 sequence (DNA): TGTGCCAGCAGCCAAGGGGGCAATTCGGTCAAAAACATTCAGTACTTC. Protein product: CASSQGGNSVKNIQYF.

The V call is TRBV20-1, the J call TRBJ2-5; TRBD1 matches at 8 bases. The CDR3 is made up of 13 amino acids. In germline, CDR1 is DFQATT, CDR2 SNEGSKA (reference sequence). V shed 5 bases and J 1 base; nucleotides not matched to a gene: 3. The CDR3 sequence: CSALGQGQETQYF. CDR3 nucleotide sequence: TGCAGTGCTCTTGGACAGGGCCAAGAGACCCAGTACTTC.

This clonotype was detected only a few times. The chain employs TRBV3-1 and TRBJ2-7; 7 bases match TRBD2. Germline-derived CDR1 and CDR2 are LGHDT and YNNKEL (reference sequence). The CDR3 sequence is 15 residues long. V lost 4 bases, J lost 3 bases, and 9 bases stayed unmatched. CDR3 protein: CASSPERDTFYEQYF. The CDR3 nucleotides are TGTGCCAGCAGCCCTGAGCGGGATACCTTCTACGAGCAGTACTTC.

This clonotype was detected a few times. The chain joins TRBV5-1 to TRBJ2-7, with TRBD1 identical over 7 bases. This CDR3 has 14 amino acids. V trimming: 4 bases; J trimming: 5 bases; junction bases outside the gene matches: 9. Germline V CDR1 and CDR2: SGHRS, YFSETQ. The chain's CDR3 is CASSTGTVGHEQYF. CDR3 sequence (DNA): TGCGCCAGCAGCACCGGGACAGTTGGCCACGAGCAGTACTTC.

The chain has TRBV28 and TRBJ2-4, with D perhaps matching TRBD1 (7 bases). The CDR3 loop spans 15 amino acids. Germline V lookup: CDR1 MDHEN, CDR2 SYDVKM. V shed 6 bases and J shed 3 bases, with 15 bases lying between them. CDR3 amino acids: CASSQGGEGKNIQYF. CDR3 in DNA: TGTGCCAGCAGCCAGGGGGGAGAAGGCAAAAACATTCAGTACTTC.

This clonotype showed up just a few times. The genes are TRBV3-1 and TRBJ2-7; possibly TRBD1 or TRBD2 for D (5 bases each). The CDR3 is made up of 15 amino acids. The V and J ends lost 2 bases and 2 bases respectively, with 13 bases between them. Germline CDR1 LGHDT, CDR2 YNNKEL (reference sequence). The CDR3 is CASSQFRDGPYEQYF. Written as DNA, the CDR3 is TGTGCCAGCAGCCAATTCCGGGACGGACCCTACGAGCAGTACTTC.

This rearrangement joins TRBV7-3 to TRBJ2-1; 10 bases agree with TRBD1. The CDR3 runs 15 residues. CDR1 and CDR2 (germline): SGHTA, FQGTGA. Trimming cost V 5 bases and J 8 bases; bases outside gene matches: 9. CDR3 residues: CASSPLTGGLHEQFF. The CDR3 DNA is TGTGCCAGCAGCCCATTGACAGGGGGCCTGCATGAGCAGTTCTTC.

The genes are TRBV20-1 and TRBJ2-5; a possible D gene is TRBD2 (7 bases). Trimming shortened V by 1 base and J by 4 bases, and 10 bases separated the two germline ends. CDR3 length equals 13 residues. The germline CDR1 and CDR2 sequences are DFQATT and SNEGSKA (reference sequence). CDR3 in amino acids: CSARGGGGETQYF. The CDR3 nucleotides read TGCAGTGCTAGAGGGGGGGGCGGAGAGACCCAGTACTTC.

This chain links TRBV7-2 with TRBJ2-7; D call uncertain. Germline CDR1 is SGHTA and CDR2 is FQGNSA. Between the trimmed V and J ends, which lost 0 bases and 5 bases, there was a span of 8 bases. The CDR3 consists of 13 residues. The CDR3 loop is CASSLARGDEQYF. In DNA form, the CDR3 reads TGTGCCAGCAGCTTAGCACGTGGAGACGAGCAGTACTTC.

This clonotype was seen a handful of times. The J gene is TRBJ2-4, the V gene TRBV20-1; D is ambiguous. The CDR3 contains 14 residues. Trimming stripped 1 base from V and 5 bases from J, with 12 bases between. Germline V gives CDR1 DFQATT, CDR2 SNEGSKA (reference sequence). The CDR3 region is CSARGGVEQNIQYF. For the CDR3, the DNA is TGCAGTGCTAGAGGTGGGGTGGAACAAAACATTCAGTACTTC.

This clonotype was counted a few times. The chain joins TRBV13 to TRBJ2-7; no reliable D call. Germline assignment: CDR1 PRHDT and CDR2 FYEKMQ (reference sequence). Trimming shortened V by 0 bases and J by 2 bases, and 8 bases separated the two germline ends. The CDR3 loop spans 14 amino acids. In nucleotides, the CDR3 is TGTGCCAGCAGCTTAGGTTTATTTCCCTACGAGCAGTACTTC. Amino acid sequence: CASSLGLFPYEQYF.

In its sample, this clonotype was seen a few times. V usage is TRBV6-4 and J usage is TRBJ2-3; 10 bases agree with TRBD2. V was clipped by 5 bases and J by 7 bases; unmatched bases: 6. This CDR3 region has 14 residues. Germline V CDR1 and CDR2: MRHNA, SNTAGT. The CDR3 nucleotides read TGTGCCAGCAGTAGACTAGCGGGCGTCAATACGCAGTATTTT. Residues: CASSRLAGVNTQYF.

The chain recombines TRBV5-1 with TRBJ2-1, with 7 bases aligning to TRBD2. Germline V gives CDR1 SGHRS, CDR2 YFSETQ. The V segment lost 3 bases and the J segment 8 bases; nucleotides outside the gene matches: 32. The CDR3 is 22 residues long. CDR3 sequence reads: CASSSRRSVSTPSGPSGHEQFF. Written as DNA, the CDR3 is TGCGCCAGCAGCTCGAGGCGATCTGTTTCGACTCCTAGCGGACCCTCTGGGCATGAGCAGTTCTTC. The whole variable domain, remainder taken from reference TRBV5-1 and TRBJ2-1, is KAGVTQTPRYLIKTRGQQVTLSCSPISGHRSVSWYQQTPGQGLQFLFEYFSETQRNKGNFPGRFSGRQFSNSRSEMNVSTLELGDSALYLCASSSRRSVSTPSGPSGHEQFFGPGTRLTVL.

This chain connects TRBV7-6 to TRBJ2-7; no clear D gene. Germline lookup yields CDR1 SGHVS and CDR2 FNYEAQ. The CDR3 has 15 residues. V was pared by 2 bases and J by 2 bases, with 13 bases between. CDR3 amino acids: CASSLSSLGTYEQYF. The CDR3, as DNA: TGTGCCAGCAGCTTAAGCAGCCTGGGGACCTACGAGCAGTACTTC.

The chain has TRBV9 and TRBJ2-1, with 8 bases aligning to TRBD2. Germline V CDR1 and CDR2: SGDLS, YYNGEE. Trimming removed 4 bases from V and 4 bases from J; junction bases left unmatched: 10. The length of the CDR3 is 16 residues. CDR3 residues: CASSPSQLAEYNEQFF. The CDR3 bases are TGTGCCAGCAGCCCGAGTCAACTAGCGGAATACAATGAGCAGTTCTTC.

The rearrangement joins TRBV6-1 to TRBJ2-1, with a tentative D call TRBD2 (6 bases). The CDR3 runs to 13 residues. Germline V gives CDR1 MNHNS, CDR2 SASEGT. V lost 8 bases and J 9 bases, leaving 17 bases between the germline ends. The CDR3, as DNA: TGTGCCAGCGGTACTTTACTAGCCGTTGAGCAGTTCTTC. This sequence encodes CASGTLLAVEQFF.

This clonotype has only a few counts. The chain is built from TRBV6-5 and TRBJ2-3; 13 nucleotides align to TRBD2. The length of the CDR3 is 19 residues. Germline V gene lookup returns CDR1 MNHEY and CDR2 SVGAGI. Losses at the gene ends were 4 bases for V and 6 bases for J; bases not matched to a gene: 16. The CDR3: CASSFYQTRTSGRTDTQYF. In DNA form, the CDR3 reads TGTGCCAGCAGTTTTTATCAAACCAGGACTAGCGGGAGAACGGATACGCAGTATTTT.

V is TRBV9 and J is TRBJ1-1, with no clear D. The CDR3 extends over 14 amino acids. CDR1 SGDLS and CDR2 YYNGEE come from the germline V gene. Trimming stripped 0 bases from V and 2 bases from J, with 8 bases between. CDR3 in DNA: TGTGCCAGCAGCGTAGCCCAGACCAACACTGAAGCTTTCTTT. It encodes CASSVAQTNTEAFF.